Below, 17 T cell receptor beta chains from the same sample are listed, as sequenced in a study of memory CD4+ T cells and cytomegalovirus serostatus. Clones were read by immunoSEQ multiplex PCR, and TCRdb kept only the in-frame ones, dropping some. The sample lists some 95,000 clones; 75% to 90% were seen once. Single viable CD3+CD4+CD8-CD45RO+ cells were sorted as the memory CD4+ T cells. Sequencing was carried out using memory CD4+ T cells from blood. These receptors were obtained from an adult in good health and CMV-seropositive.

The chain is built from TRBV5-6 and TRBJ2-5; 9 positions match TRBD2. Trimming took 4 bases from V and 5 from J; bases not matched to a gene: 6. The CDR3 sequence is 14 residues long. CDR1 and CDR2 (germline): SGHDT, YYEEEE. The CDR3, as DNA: TGTGCCAGCAGCGGAGCGGGAGGTCACGAGACCCAGTACTTC. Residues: CASSGAGGHETQYF.

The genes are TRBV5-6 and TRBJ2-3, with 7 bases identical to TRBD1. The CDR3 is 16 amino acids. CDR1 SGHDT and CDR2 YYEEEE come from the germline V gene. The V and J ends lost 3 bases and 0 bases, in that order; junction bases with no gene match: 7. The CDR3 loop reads CASSSLGTASTDTQYF. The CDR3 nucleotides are TGTGCCAGCAGCTCCCTCGGGACAGCTAGCACAGATACGCAGTATTTT.

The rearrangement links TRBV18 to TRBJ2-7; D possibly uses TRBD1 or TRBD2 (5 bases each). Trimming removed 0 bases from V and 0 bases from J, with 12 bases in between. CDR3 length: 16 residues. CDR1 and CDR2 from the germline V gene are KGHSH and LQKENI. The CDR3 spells CASSPPSGPTSYEQYF. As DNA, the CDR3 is TGTGCCAGCTCACCACCGTCGGGACCGACCTCCTACGAGCAGTACTTC.

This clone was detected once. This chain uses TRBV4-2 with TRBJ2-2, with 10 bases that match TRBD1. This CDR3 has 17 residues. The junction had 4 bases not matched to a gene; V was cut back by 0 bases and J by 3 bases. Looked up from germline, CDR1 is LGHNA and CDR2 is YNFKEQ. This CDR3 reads CASSQEGQGSDTGELFF. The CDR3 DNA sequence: TGTGCCAGCAGCCAAGAGGGACAGGGGAGTGACACCGGGGAGCTGTTTTTT.

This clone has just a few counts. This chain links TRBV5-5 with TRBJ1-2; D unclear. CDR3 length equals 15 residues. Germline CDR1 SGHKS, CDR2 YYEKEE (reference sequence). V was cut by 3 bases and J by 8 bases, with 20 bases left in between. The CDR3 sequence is CASSYTAGSTGGYTF. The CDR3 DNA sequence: TGTGCCAGCAGCTATACCGCCGGTTCGACGGGAGGCTACACCTTC.

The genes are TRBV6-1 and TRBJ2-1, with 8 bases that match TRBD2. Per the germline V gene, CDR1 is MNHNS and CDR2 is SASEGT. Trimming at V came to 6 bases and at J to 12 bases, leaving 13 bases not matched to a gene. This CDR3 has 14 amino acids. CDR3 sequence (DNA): TGTGCCAGCAGAGCGGGGGTGGGTCCCTGGCCGCAGTTCTTC. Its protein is CASRAGVGPWPQFF.

CDR3 DNA: TGTGCCAGTAGTACAGCTGAAGTTAGCACAGATACGCAGTATTTT. Translating gives CASSTAEVSTDTQYF. The chain carries TRBV19 and TRBJ2-3; D not certain. The germline gives CDR1 LNHDA, CDR2 SQIVND (reference sequence). The length of the CDR3 is 15 residues. Trimming took off 4 bases at V and 0 bases at J, with 11 bases between the two ends.

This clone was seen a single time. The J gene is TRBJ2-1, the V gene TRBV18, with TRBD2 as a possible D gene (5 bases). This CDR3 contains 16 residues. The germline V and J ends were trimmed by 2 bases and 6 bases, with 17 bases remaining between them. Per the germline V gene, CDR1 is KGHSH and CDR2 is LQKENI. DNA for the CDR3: TGTGCCAGCTCACCAATCATGCAAGGGAGCTCCAATGAGCAGTTCTTC. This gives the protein CASSPIMQGSSNEQFF.

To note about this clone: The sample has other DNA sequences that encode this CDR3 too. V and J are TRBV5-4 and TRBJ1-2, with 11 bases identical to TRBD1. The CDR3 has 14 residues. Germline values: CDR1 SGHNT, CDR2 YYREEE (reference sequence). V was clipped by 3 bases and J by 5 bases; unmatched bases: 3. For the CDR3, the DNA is TGTGCCAGCAGCTCGGGACAGGGGGTTTATGGCTACACCTTC. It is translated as CASSSGQGVYGYTF.

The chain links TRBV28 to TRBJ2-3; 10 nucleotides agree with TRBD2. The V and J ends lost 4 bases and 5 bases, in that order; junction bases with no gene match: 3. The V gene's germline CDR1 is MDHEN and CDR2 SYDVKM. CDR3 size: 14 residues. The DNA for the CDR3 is TGTGCCAGCAGTTCCCGACTAGCGGGAGATACGCAGTATTTT. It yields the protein CASSSRLAGDTQYF.

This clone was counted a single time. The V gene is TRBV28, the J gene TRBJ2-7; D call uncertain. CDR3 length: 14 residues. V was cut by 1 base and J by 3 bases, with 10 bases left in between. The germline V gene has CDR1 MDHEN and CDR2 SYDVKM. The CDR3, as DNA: TGTGCCAGCAGTTTATTGGGCTTAAACTACGAGCAGTACTTC. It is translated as CASSLLGLNYEQYF.

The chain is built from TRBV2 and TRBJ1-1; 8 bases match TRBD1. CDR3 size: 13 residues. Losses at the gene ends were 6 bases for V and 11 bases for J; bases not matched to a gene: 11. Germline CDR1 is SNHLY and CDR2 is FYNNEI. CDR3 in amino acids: CASSDLIQGVAFF. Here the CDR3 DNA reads TGTGCCAGCAGCGATTTGATACAGGGGGTTGCTTTCTTT. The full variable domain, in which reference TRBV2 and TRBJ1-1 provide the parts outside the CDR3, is EPEVTQTPSHQVTQMGQEVILRCVPISNHLYFYWYRQILGQKVEFLVSFYNNEISEKSEIFDDQFSVERPDGSNFTLKIRSTKLEDSAMYFCASSDLIQGVAFFGQGTRLTVV.

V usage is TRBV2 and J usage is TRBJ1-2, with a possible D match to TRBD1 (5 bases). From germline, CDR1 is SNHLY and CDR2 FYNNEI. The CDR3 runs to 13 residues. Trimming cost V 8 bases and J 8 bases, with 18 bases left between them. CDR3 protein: CASGGTAYRGYTF. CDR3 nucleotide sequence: TGTGCCAGCGGCGGGACCGCATACCGGGGCTACACCTTC.

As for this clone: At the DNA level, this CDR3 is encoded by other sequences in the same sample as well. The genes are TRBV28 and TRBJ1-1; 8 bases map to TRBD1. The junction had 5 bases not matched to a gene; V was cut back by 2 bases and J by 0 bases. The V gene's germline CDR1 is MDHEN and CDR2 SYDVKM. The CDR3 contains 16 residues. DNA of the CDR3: TGTGCCAGCAGTTTAGCGGCAGGGGGCATGAACACTGAAGCTTTCTTT. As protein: CASSLAAGGMNTEAFF.

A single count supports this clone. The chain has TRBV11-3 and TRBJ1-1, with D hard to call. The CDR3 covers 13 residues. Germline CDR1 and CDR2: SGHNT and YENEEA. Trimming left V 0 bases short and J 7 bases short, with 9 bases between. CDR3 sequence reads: CASSLESRIEAFF. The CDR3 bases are TGTGCCAGCAGCTTAGAGTCACGGATTGAAGCTTTCTTT.

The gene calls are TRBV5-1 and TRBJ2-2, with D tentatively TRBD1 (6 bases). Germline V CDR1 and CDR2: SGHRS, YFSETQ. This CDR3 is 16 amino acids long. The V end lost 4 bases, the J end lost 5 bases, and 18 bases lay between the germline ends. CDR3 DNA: TGCGCCAGCAGCAGGTCCGAAGGGGGTTGGACCGGGGAGCTGTTTTTT. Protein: CASSRSEGGWTGELFF.

CDR3 residues: CASSLQGGMNTEAFF. The CDR3 bases are TGTGCCAGCAGCCTACAGGGTGGAATGAACACTGAAGCTTTCTTT. The V gene is TRBV7-2, the J gene TRBJ1-1, with D perhaps matching TRBD1 (6 bases). Per germline, CDR1 SGHTA and CDR2 FQGNSA. The CDR3 is made up of 15 amino acids. V was pared by 5 bases and J by 0 bases, with 13 bases between.